The clone carrying this T cell receptor (beta chain) was seen many times. Amplification of TCR beta CDR3 regions was performed using RNA transcripts as template. HTBI primers were the set used in a first-round RT-PCR of the TCR CDR3. TCRdb recomputed calls from the multiplex PCR reads with MiXCR, one row per CDR3 protein. Here the sample spans under 700,000 distinct CDR3 sequences, roughly 46% being singletons. The source of the sample is a study of T cells in Graves' hyperthyroidism and ophthalmopathy. The trim removed 4 bases at V and 6 bases at J, leaving 7 bases unmatched. Germline CDR1 reads SNHLY; CDR2 reads FYNNEI. This CDR3 comprises 15 residues.

This sequence joins TRBV2 and TRBJ2-2; 8 bases fit TRBD1. The sequence derives from a young woman with Graves' hyperthyroidism. Sequencing was done on a sample of peripheral blood or thyroid tissue (not recorded which). The CDR3 region has the DNA TGTGCCAGCAGTGCTACCAGGGGGCTAGCCGGGGAGCTGTTTTTT. Translating gives CASSATRGLAGELFF.